The next 15 T cell receptor beta chains were all read from a single sample in a study of shared clonotypes between healthy human individuals. The naive CD8 fraction comprised CD45RO-negative cells positively selected for CCR7 and excluded terminally differentiated effector memory CD45RA+ cells. Libraries were prepared by immunoSEQ multiplex PCR; TCRdb keeps only in-frame clonotypes and omits some of them. The sample yields 650,000 to 800,000 clones, around 90% seen once. The sequenced sample consisted of naive CD8+ T cells sorted from blood. Receptors were obtained from a man aged 25-45 years in good health.

The chain combines TRBV5-1 with TRBJ2-1, with 12 positions matching TRBD2. The CDR3 extends over 17 amino acids. Germline V lookup: CDR1 SGHRS, CDR2 YFSETQ. V lost 4 bases to trimming and J lost 6 bases; unmatched junction nucleotides: 11. For the CDR3, the DNA is TGCGCCAGCAGCGACGGGACTAGCGGGTCCTGGGGCAATGAGCAGTTCTTC. This translates into CASSDGTSGSWGNEQFF.

The V call is TRBV30, the J call TRBJ1-4, with 8 bases that match TRBD1. Germline V gene lookup returns CDR1 GTSNPN and CDR2 SVGIG (reference sequence). The CDR3 runs 13 residues. V was pared by 4 bases and J by 6 bases, with 4 bases of the junction left unmatched. The chain's CDR3 is CAWTDRGDEKLFF. CDR3 DNA: TGTGCCTGGACAGACAGGGGAGATGAAAAACTGTTTTTT.

The rearrangement links TRBV9 to TRBJ2-1; D is possibly TRBD2 (5 bases). The CDR3 loop spans 13 amino acids. Germline CDR1 is SGDLS and CDR2 is YYNGEE. Trimming stripped 2 bases from V and 3 bases from J, with 6 bases between. CDR3 protein: CASSVRDYNEQFF. Written as DNA, the CDR3 is TGTGCCAGCAGCGTTCGGGACTACAATGAGCAGTTCTTC.

This rearrangement joins TRBV14 to TRBJ2-3; possibly TRBD2 for D (7 bases). The length of the CDR3 is 13 residues. Germline lookup yields CDR1 SGHDN and CDR2 FVKESK. Deletions cut 4 bases from V and 4 bases from J, with 9 bases between. This CDR3 reads CASSRGGPDTQYF. CDR3 nucleotide sequence: TGTGCCAGCAGCCGGGGGGGCCCAGATACGCAGTATTTT.

V is TRBV6-1 and J is TRBJ2-3; no firm D call. This CDR3 has 9 residues. The germline V gene encodes CDR1 MNHNS and CDR2 SASEGT. V lost 6 bases and J 6 bases, leaving 1 base between the germline ends. The CDR3 loop reads CASSDTQYF. CDR3 DNA: TGTGCCAGCAGCGATACGCAGTATTTT.

The genes are TRBV4-1 and TRBJ2-7; no clear D gene. Looked up from germline, CDR1 is MGHRA and CDR2 is YSYEKL. This CDR3 contains 14 residues. The V gene lost 1 base and the J gene lost 2 bases, with 9 bases spanning the gap. In nucleotides, the CDR3 is TGCGCCAGCAGCCAAGTTAGAGGCACCTACGAGCAGTACTTC. As protein: CASSQVRGTYEQYF.

The chain combines TRBV27 with TRBJ2-3; either TRBD1 or TRBD2 may fit D (5 bases each). Trimming removed 5 bases from V and 6 bases from J, with 15 bases in between. Germline V gene data show CDR1 as MNHEY and CDR2 as SMNVEV (reference sequence). CDR3 size: 14 residues. CDR3 in DNA: TGTGCCAGCAGTAGGGGAGTAGAGGGGGATACGCAGTATTTT. Encoded protein: CASSRGVEGDTQYF.

The gene calls are TRBV5-1 and TRBJ2-3; 9 bases agree with TRBD2. Germline V CDR1 and CDR2: SGHRS, YFSETQ. V dropped 3 bases and J dropped 4; count of bases not matched to a gene: 3. The CDR3 is 14 amino acids. The CDR3 bases are TGCGCCAGCAGCTCGGGACTAGCTCCAGATACGCAGTATTTT. This gives the protein CASSSGLAPDTQYF. The full variable domain, its missing parts supplied by reference TRBV5-1 and TRBJ2-3, is KAGVTQTPRYLIKTRGQQVTLSCSPISGHRSVSWYQQTPGQGLQFLFEYFSETQRNKGNFPGRFSGRQFSNSRSEMNVSTLELGDSALYLCASSSGLAPDTQYFGPGTRLTVL.

The chain joins TRBV14 to TRBJ2-7; 10 bases match TRBD2. Looked up from germline, CDR1 is SGHDN and CDR2 is FVKESK. This CDR3 has 13 residues. Trimming at V came to 6 bases and at J to 6 bases, leaving 5 bases not matched to a gene. The CDR3 protein is CASRPAGGPEQYF. In DNA form, the CDR3 reads TGTGCCAGCAGGCCAGCGGGAGGGCCCGAGCAGTACTTC.

In the case of this clone: Other DNA sequences within the sample encode an identical CDR3. The V gene is TRBV11-2, the J gene TRBJ2-3; D remains unclear. V lost 5 bases to trimming and J lost 1 base, with 10 bases between them. The CDR3 totals 14 residues. CDR1 is SGHAT and CDR2 is FQNNGV in the germline V gene. This CDR3 is CASSLVVRTDTQYF. The CDR3 region has the DNA TGTGCCAGCAGCCTAGTCGTCCGCACAGATACGCAGTATTTT.

The chain carries TRBV27 and TRBJ2-2; D not resolved. The CDR3 runs 13 residues. With 3 bases removed from V and 1 base from J, the gap between germline ends came to 3 bases. Per the germline V gene, CDR1 is MNHEY and CDR2 is SMNVEV (reference sequence). CDR3 amino acids: CASSFRNTGELFF. The CDR3 DNA sequence: TGTGCCAGCAGTTTCAGGAACACCGGGGAGCTGTTTTTT.

This chain's CDR3 is CSVEMTGSTTYEQYF. CDR3 DNA: TGCAGCGTTGAAATGACAGGGTCCACTACCTACGAGCAGTACTTC. J is TRBJ2-7 and V is TRBV29-1, with 7 bases fitting TRBD1. The V gene end was trimmed by 2 bases and the J gene end by 2 bases; junction bases not matched to a gene: 9. Per germline, CDR1 SQVTM and CDR2 ANQGSEA. The CDR3 is 15 amino acids.

The genes are TRBV7-6 and TRBJ2-3; a possible D gene is TRBD2 (5 bases). Trimming stripped 4 bases from V and 5 bases from J, with 16 bases between. The V gene's germline CDR1 is SGHVS and CDR2 FNYEAQ. This CDR3 has 15 residues. CDR3 DNA sequence: TGTGCCAGCAGCTCCAGCGGATGGAGTAGAGATACGCAGTATTTT. It codes for CASSSSGWSRDTQYF.

The genes are TRBV7-9 and TRBJ2-7, with 8 bases matching TRBD2. V dropped 4 bases and J dropped 4; count of bases not matched to a gene: 12. CDR3 length: 16 residues. Germline CDR1 is SEHNR and CDR2 is FQNEAQ (reference sequence). CDR3 sequence (DNA): TGTGCCAGCAGCTACGACGGGGGGGTTAAAGGGTACGAGCAGTACTTC. Encoded protein: CASSYDGGVKGYEQYF. Combining the CDR3 with reference TRBV7-9 and TRBJ2-7 gives the whole variable domain DTGVSQNPRHKITKRGQNVTFRCDPISEHNRLYWYRQTLGQGPEFLTYFQNEAQLEKSRLLSDRFSAERPKGSFSTLEIQRTEQGDSAMYLCASSYDGGVKGYEQYFGPGTRLTVT.

V and J are TRBV9 and TRBJ2-7, with TRBD1 as a possible D gene (6 bases). The CDR3 length is 16 residues. Between the trimmed V and J ends, which lost 0 bases and 7 bases, there was a span of 20 bases. CDR1 and CDR2 from the germline V gene are SGDLS and YYNGEE. The CDR3 coding sequence is TGTGCCAGCAGCGTAGCTCGGTCCGGGGACATGAGGGAGCAGTACTTC. Its protein is CASSVARSGDMREQYF.